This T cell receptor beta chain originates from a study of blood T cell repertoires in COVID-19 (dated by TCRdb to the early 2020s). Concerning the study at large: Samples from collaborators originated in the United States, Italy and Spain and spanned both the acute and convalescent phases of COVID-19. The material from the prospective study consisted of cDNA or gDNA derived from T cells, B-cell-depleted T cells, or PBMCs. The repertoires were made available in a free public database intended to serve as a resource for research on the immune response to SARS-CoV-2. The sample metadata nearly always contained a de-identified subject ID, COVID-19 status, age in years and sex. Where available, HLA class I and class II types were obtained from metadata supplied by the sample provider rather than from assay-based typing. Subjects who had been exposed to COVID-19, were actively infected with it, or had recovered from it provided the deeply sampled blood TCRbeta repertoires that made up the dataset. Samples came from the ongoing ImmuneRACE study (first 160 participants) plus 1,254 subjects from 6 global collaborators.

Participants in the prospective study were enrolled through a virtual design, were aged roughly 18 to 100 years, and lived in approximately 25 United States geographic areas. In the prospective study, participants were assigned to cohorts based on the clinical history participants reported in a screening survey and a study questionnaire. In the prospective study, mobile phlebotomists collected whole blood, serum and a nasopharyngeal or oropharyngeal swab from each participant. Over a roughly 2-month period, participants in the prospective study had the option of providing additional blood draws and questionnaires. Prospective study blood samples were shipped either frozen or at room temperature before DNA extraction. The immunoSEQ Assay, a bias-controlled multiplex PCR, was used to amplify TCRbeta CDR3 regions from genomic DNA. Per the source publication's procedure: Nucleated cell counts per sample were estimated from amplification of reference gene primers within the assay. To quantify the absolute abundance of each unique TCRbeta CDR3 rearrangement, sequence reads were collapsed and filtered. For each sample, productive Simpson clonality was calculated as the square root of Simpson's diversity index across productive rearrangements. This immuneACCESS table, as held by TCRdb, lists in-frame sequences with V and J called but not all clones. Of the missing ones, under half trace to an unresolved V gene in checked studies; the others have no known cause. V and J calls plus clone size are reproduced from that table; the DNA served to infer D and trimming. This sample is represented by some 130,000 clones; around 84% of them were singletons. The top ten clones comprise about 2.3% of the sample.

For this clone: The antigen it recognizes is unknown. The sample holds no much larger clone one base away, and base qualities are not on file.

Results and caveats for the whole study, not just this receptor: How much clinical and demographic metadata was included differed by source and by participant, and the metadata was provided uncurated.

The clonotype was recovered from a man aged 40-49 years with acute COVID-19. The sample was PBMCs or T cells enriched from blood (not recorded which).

In nucleotide form, the sequence is TGTGCCAGCAGCCGCTCAACAGGGGTCAATCAGCCCCAGCATTTT. Translation gives CASSRSTGVNQPQHF. This chain joins TRBV6-5 to TRBJ1-5, with 7 central nucleotides matching TRBD1. The CDR3 covers 15 residues, taking in both the cysteine and the phenylalanine. The kept DNA is CDR3 alone, 45 bases in frame from the first base. As encoded in the germline V gene, CDR1 is MNHEY while CDR2 is SVGAGI. Trimming takes 6 bases off V and 3 bases off J; junction bases not matched to a gene: 8.